Following are 27 T cell receptor beta chains from one sample sequenced in a study of T cell responses to AZD1222 COVID-19 vaccine. Profiled with immunoSEQ multiplex PCR; TCRdb holds only in-frame clones, not every one. Its listing shows about 140,000 clones. Sequencing input: peripheral blood. The receptors were sampled from an adult in good health.

The chain recombines TRBV10-3 with TRBJ1-2; D unclear. In germline, CDR1 is ENHRY, CDR2 SYGVKD. Trimming shortened V by 0 bases and J by 5 bases, and 13 bases separated the two germline ends. This CDR3 has 15 amino acids. The CDR3 DNA is TGTGCCATCAGTGAGTCGAGTTACGGGGTTTATGGCTACACCTTC. It yields the protein CAISESSYGVYGYTF.

The V and J genes are TRBV5-4 and TRBJ2-3; a weak D match, TRBD2 (6 bases). Germline lookup yields CDR1 SGHNT and CDR2 YYREEE (reference sequence). The CDR3 runs 15 residues. Trimming left V 4 bases short and J 5 bases short, with 17 bases between. The chain's CDR3 is CASSPERAWVDTQYF. The CDR3 nucleotides are TGTGCCAGCAGCCCTGAGCGGGCCTGGGTAGATACGCAGTATTTT.

The chain has TRBV19 and TRBJ2-7; tentatively, D is TRBD1 (5 bases). CDR3 length equals 14 residues. Germline-derived CDR1 and CDR2 are LNHDA and SQIVND (reference sequence). Trimming stripped 3 bases from V and 3 bases from J, with 12 bases between. The CDR3 sequence: CASSMKGAYYEQYF. The CDR3, as DNA: TGTGCCAGTAGTATGAAAGGGGCTTACTACGAGCAGTACTTC.

V gene TRBV21-1 combines with J gene TRBJ2-1; TRBD1 is the table's D call, not checked against the DNA. TRBV21-1 is annotated as a pseudogene. The length of the CDR3 is 17 residues. Here the CDR3 DNA reads TGTGCCAGCAGCAAAGAAGGCGGGACAGGCCCGACGAATGAGCAGTTCTTC. Its translation is CASSKEGGTGPTNEQFF.

The chain joins TRBV5-6 to TRBJ2-5; TRBD2 aligns across 9 bases. The trim removed 0 bases at V and 4 bases at J, leaving 10 bases unmatched. CDR3 size: 17 residues. Per the germline V gene, CDR1 is SGHDT and CDR2 is YYEEEE. CDR3 coding DNA: TGTGCCAGCAGCTTGGTAGAGCGGGGGGCCTGGAGAGAGACCCAGTACTTC. Its protein is CASSLVERGAWRETQYF. Complete variable domain (other parts from reference TRBV5-6 and TRBJ2-5): DAGVTQSPTHLIKTRGQQVTLRCSPKSGHDTVSWYQQALGQGPQFIFQYYEEEERQRGNFPDRFSGHQFPNYSSELNVNALLLGDSALYLCASSLVERGAWRETQYFGPGTRLLVL.

The V and J genes are TRBV28 and TRBJ2-5; maybe TRBD1 (6 bases). This CDR3 comprises 12 residues. The V and J ends lost 6 bases and 5 bases respectively, with 10 bases between them. Germline lookup yields CDR1 MDHEN and CDR2 SYDVKM. For the CDR3, the DNA is TGTGCCAGCAGACAGGGTCGGGAGACCCAGTACTTC. Amino acids: CASRQGRETQYF. Together with reference TRBV28 and TRBJ2-5, the CDR3 gives the full variable domain: DVKVTQSSRYLVKRTGEKVFLECVQDMDHENMFWYRQDPGLGLRLIYFSYDVKMKEKGDIPEGYSVSREKKERFSLILESASTNQTSMYLCASRQGRETQYFGPGTRLLVL.

V is TRBV10-2 and J is TRBJ1-5; 12 bases map to TRBD1. The CDR3 runs 13 residues. V was clipped by 8 bases and J by 12 bases; unmatched bases: 8. Germline-derived CDR1 and CDR2 are WSHSY and SAAADI. CDR3 amino acids: CASGPGQGANQHF. Written as DNA, the CDR3 is TGCGCCAGCGGTCCGGGACAGGGGGCGAACCAGCATTTT.

The chain links TRBV5-4 to TRBJ1-2; tentative D call: TRBD1 (6 bases). The CDR3 is made up of 14 amino acids. The germline V and J ends were trimmed by 0 bases and 8 bases, with 14 bases remaining between them. CDR1 and CDR2 from the germline V gene are SGHNT and YYREEE (reference sequence). This chain's CDR3 is CASSLVGTPSGYTF. CDR3 in DNA: TGTGCCAGCAGCTTGGTCGGGACACCCTCGGGCTACACCTTC.

About this clone: The same CDR3 can be traced to other DNA sequences in this sample. DNA for the CDR3: TGTGCCAGTAGTATAGGCTCAGTGAACACTGAAGCTTTCTTT. Translation: CASSIGSVNTEAFF. The chain combines TRBV19 with TRBJ1-1; D is uncertain. The CDR3 is made up of 14 amino acids. Germline V gene data show CDR1 as LNHDA and CDR2 as SQIVND (reference sequence). Trimming pared 1 base from V and 0 bases from J, leaving 6 bases between. The whole variable domain, filled in from reference TRBV19 and TRBJ1-1, reads DGGITQSPKYLFRKEGQNVTLSCEQNLNHDAMYWYRQDPGQGLRLIYYSQIVNDFQKGDIAEGYSVSREKKESFPLTVTSAQKNPTAFYLCASSIGSVNTEAFFGQGTRLTVV.

The V and J genes are TRBV19 and TRBJ1-3, with D tentatively TRBD1 (6 bases). V was trimmed by 6 bases and J by 2 bases, leaving 14 bases between them. The CDR3 is 15 amino acids. Germline CDR1 and CDR2: LNHDA and SQIVND (reference sequence). The CDR3 DNA follows: TGTGCCAGTAGCCCTCTGGGGGGGCCTGGAAACACCATATATTTT. Translation gives CASSPLGGPGNTIYF.

The CDR3: CASSEEAGRASLGEAFF. The CDR3 DNA reads TGTGCCAGCAGTGAAGAGGCCGGACGGGCGAGCCTGGGTGAAGCTTTCTTT. The rearrangement uses TRBV2 and TRBJ1-1; D is unresolved. V was shortened by 1 base and J by 7 bases, with 22 bases between the two germline ends. The CDR3 is 17 residues long. Per the germline V gene, CDR1 is SNHLY and CDR2 is FYNNEI.

V usage is TRBV9 and J usage is TRBJ2-2; 9 bases agree with TRBD1. CDR3 length equals 17 residues. Trimming took 4 bases from V and 4 from J; bases not matched to a gene: 11. Germline V lookup: CDR1 SGDLS, CDR2 YYNGEE. The CDR3 protein is CASSPGGRDRVTGELFF. The CDR3 DNA sequence: TGTGCCAGCAGCCCAGGGGGCCGGGACAGGGTCACCGGGGAGCTGTTTTTT.

This chain connects TRBV2 to TRBJ1-2, with 8 nucleotides matching TRBD1. After removal of 5 bases from V and 6 bases from J, the junction contained 8 bases not matched to a gene. The CDR3 runs to 14 residues. Germline CDR1 reads SNHLY; CDR2 reads FYNNEI. CDR3 loop: CASSPIRGRDGYTF. The DNA of the CDR3 is TGTGCCAGCAGTCCGATCAGGGGGCGGGATGGCTACACCTTC.

The chain couples TRBV6-5 to TRBJ2-7, with D unresolved. V lost 0 bases and J 2 bases, leaving 8 bases between the germline ends. This CDR3 is built from 14 residues. From germline, CDR1 is MNHEY and CDR2 SVGAGI. The chain's CDR3 is CASSYSTPTYEQYF. The CDR3 DNA is TGTGCCAGCAGTTACTCGACACCTACCTACGAGCAGTACTTC.

The gene calls are TRBV5-4 and TRBJ2-3, with D maybe TRBD1 (5 bases). The V and J ends lost 0 bases and 0 bases respectively, with 11 bases between them. This CDR3 spans 16 amino acids. Looked up from germline, CDR1 is SGHNT and CDR2 is YYREEE (reference sequence). The CDR3 loop is CASSLVGALSTDTQYF. The CDR3, as DNA: TGTGCCAGCAGCTTGGTAGGGGCCCTAAGCACAGATACGCAGTATTTT.

The chain uses TRBV4-1 and TRBJ1-2; D gene unclear. Trimming took off 3 bases at V and 5 bases at J, with 10 bases between the two ends. Germline V lookup: CDR1 MGHRA, CDR2 YSYEKL. The CDR3 has 13 residues. CDR3 DNA: TGCGCCAGCAGCCAGGAGGGAATTTATGGCTACACCTTC. Translating gives CASSQEGIYGYTF.

In DNA, the CDR3 is TGTGCCTGGAGTCCCAGGGGGCGACTATATGGCTACACCTTC. Its translation is CAWSPRGRLYGYTF. This chain joins TRBV30 and TRBJ1-2, with 8 bases matching TRBD1. The CDR3 consists of 14 residues. Germline values: CDR1 GTSNPN, CDR2 SVGIG (reference sequence). V trimming: 2 bases; J trimming: 5 bases; junction bases outside the gene matches: 7.

The chain combines TRBV7-3 with TRBJ1-1; D remains ambiguous. V lost 5 bases and J 1 base, leaving 8 bases between the germline ends. The CDR3 is 13 amino acids. The germline gives CDR1 SGHTA, CDR2 FQGTGA. CDR3 sequence (DNA): TGTGCCAGCAGCCGTCAGCAGAACACTGAAGCTTTCTTT. This codes for CASSRQQNTEAFF.

The chain employs TRBV28 and TRBJ2-7; 11 bases line up with TRBD2. V dropped 6 bases and J dropped 1; count of bases not matched to a gene: 5. Germline V CDR1 and CDR2: MDHEN, SYDVKM. This CDR3 has 15 amino acids. For the CDR3, the DNA is TGTGCCAGCAGAGGCGGGACTAGCGGATCCTACGAGCAGTACTTC. Encoded protein: CASRGGTSGSYEQYF.

CDR3: CASSDFIFGYGYTF. Here the CDR3 DNA reads TGTGCCAGCAGTGATTTCATCTTCGGGTATGGCTACACCTTC. The rearrangement uses TRBV6-1 and TRBJ1-2; D remains ambiguous. This CDR3 has 14 residues. Trimming removed 3 bases at V and 5 bases at J, with 13 bases between. Germline CDR1 is MNHNS and CDR2 is SASEGT.

This chain connects TRBV28 to TRBJ1-2; D ambiguous. Trimming removed 4 bases from V and 5 bases from J, with 8 bases in between. The CDR3 runs to 12 residues. Germline CDR1 reads MDHEN; CDR2 reads SYDVKM. The CDR3 DNA reads as TGTGCCAGCAGTTCCACGGGATATGGCTACACCTTC. The encoded protein is CASSSTGYGYTF.

CDR3 sequence reads: CASSIDRSGWSVNTEAFF. In nucleotides, the CDR3 is TGTGCCAGTAGTATAGATCGGAGTGGGTGGTCAGTGAACACTGAAGCTTTCTTT. The V call is TRBV19, the J call TRBJ1-1; D is undetermined. Germline V lookup: CDR1 LNHDA, CDR2 SQIVND (reference sequence). This CDR3 comprises 18 residues. Deletions cut 0 bases from V and 0 bases from J, with 17 bases between.

This chain joins TRBV6-2 or TRBV6-3 and TRBJ1-3; D is ambiguous. V lost 0 bases and J 0 bases, leaving 9 bases between the germline ends. This CDR3 contains 16 residues. The germline V gene has CDR1 MNHEY and CDR2 SVGEGT. Written as DNA, the CDR3 is TGTGCCAGCAGTTACTCGAGCCAGTTCTCTGGAAACACCATATATTTT. Amino acid sequence: CASSYSSQFSGNTIYF.

This chain uses TRBV15 with TRBJ2-3, with D possibly being TRBD2 (6 bases). CDR1 is LNHNV, CDR2 YYDKDF, per germline (reference sequence). With 8 bases removed from V and 0 bases from J, the gap between germline ends came to 15 bases. The CDR3 has 15 residues. Here the CDR3 reads CATQSGGTSTDTQYF. The DNA for the CDR3 is TGTGCCACCCAAAGTGGGGGGACTAGCACAGATACGCAGTATTTT.

V usage is TRBV2 and J usage is TRBJ2-7; 7 positions agree with TRBD1. Germline CDR1 reads SNHLY; CDR2 reads FYNNEI. The CDR3 has 16 amino acids. The V segment lost 3 bases and the J segment 1 base; nucleotides outside the gene matches: 9. The CDR3 spells CASSDYRGRGSYEQYF. The DNA for the CDR3 is TGTGCCAGCAGTGACTACAGGGGAAGAGGATCCTACGAGCAGTACTTC.

The chain links TRBV19 to TRBJ1-3; 7 bases line up with TRBD1. Trimming cost V 5 bases and J 0 bases; bases outside gene matches: 10. The CDR3 spans 17 residues. Germline-derived CDR1 and CDR2 are LNHDA and SQIVND (reference sequence). Here the CDR3 DNA reads TGTGCCAGTAGTTTCCCTCGGACAGGAGACTCTGGAAACACCATATATTTT. Translation gives CASSFPRTGDSGNTIYF.

The chain employs TRBV28 and TRBJ2-7; the match to TRBD2 covers 13 bases. The trim removed 4 bases at V and 3 bases at J, leaving 9 bases unmatched. CDR1 is MDHEN and CDR2 is SYDVKM in the germline V gene. The CDR3 has 17 residues. DNA for the CDR3: TGTGCCAGCAGTTCACCGCGCGGACTAGCGGGGGTCTACGAGCAGTACTTC. As protein: CASSSPRGLAGVYEQYF.